These T cell receptor beta chains were read from a single sample in a study of beta chain features in type 1 diabetes. Generated by immunoSEQ multiplex PCR, the TCRdb table keeps only in-frame clones and is missing some. The sample holds 500,000 to 850,000 clones, more than 12% seen once. The sample consisted of naive CD4+ T cells from blood. The source is a young man with type 1 diabetes. The CDR3 runs from the conserved cysteine through the conserved F or W. A D gene is named only where the DNA matches it firmly. Not all rows give a size; the values are once, few, many and, for expanded clones, a class.

clone size,J gene,V gene,D gene,CDR3 protein,CDR3 DNA
NA,TRBJ1-1,TRBV28,NA,CASSLPGAGNTEAFF,TGTGCCAGCAGTTTACCGGGGGCGGGGAACACTGAAGCTTTCTTT
few,TRBJ1-2,TRBV25-1,NA,CASSVGDNYGYTF,TGTGCCAGCAGTGTAGGCGACAACTATGGCTACACCTTC
NA,TRBJ2-3,TRBV28,TRBD2,CASSLSAGGPEDTQYF,TGTGCCAGCAGTTTGTCAGCGGGGGGTCCGGAAGATACGCAGTATTTT
few,TRBJ1-1,TRBV18,NA,CASSVRDGDTEAFF,TGTGCCAGCTCAGTTCGGGACGGCGACACTGAAGCTTTCTTT
NA,TRBJ1-3,TRBV7-7,NA,CASLGGPSSGNTIYF,TGTGCTAGCCTAGGCGGGCCGAGCTCTGGAAACACCATATATTTT
few,TRBJ1-5,TRBV30,NA,CAWTGQTNQPQHF,TGTGCCTGGACCGGCCAAACTAATCAGCCCCAGCATTTT
few,TRBJ1-2,TRBV30,NA,CAWSVTGTYGYTF,TGTGCCTGGAGTGTAACGGGGACCTATGGCTACACCTTC
few,TRBJ1-2,TRBV7-9,NA,CASSSLLGIGEGYTF,TGTGCCAGCAGCTCTCTCCTCGGGATAGGGGAGGGCTACACCTTC
NA,TRBJ2-7,TRBV6-1,NA,CASSEVGEETGSYEQYF,TGTGCCAGCAGTGAAGTAGGGGAAGAGACAGGCTCCTACGAGCAGTACTTC
few,TRBJ2-1,TRBV5-1,TRBD2,CASRLAGVSYNEQFF,TGCGCCAGCCGTCTAGCGGGAGTGTCCTACAATGAGCAGTTCTTC
NA,TRBJ2-7,TRBV10-3,NA,CAIGTPPYEQYF,TGTGCCATCGGGACACCTCCCTACGAGCAGTACTTC
few,TRBJ2-5,TRBV25-1,NA,CASSDPTGIQETQYF,TGTGCCAGCAGTGATCCGACGGGAATCCAAGAGACCCAGTACTTC
NA,TRBJ1-1,TRBV2,NA,CASSREAEAFF,TGTGCCAGCAGCCGGGAGGCTGAAGCTTTCTTT
NA,TRBJ2-3,TRBV30,TRBD2,CAWSGLAGPDTQYF,TGTGCCTGGAGTGGTCTAGCGGGGCCAGATACGCAGTATTTT
NA,TRBJ2-7,TRBV6-6,NA,CASSSPSGNEQYF,TGTGCCAGCAGTTCTCCATCAGGGAACGAGCAGTACTTC
NA,TRBJ1-2,TRBV4-3,TRBD1,CASSQDRGLIYGYTF,TGCGCCAGCAGCCAAGACAGGGGGTTGATCTATGGCTACACCTTC
NA,TRBJ1-6,TRBV30,NA,CAYKNGPLLNSPLHF,TGTGCTTACAAAAACGGACCTCTCCTTAATTCACCCCTCCACTTT
few,TRBJ2-5,TRBV4-1,NA,CASSQDRKETQYF,TGCGCCAGCAGCCAAGACAGGAAAGAGACCCAGTACTTC
few,TRBJ2-5,TRBV9,NA,CASSVGQGGFQETQYF,TGTGCCAGCAGCGTAGGGCAGGGTGGATTTCAGGAGACCCAGTACTTC
NA,TRBJ2-1,TRBV5-1,TRBD1,CASSLAGTGVGEQFF,TGCGCCAGCAGCTTGGCCGGGACAGGGGTCGGTGAGCAGTTCTTC
few,TRBJ2-1,TRBV7-8,TRBD2,CASSRRTSERLNEQFF,TGTGCCAGCAGCCGAAGGACTAGCGAGAGATTAAATGAGCAGTTCTTC
NA,TRBJ1-5,TRBV7-2,NA,CASSLQVQLNQPQHF,TGTGCCAGCAGCTTACAAGTGCAGTTAAATCAGCCCCAGCATTTT
few,TRBJ2-7,TRBV19,NA,CASRSGSSYEQYF,TGTGCCAGTAGGTCGGGAAGCTCCTACGAGCAGTACTTC
few,TRBJ2-6,TRBV18,NA,CASSPLASGANVLTF,TGTGCCAGCTCACCACTGGCCTCTGGGGCCAACGTCCTGACTTTC
NA,TRBJ2-1,TRBV5-4,NA,CASSLDRWRSYNEQFF,TGTGCCAGCAGCCTCGACAGGTGGCGCTCCTACAATGAGCAGTTCTTC
few,TRBJ1-1,TRBV4-3,NA,CASSQDTGSTEAFF,TGCGCCAGCAGCCAAGATACTGGATCCACTGAAGCTTTCTTT
few,TRBJ2-6,TRBV4-3,NA,CASSQVLGPGPGANVLTF,TGCGCCAGCAGCCAAGTTTTGGGCCCGGGGCCTGGGGCCAACGTCCTGACTTTC
NA,TRBJ2-2,TRBV20-1,NA,CSARRIGELFF,TGCAGTGCTAGACGGATCGGGGAGCTGTTTTTT
few,TRBJ1-1,TRBV5-1,NA,CASSALGTGEGTEAFF,TGCGCCAGCAGCGCGCTCGGGACGGGAGAAGGGACTGAAGCTTTCTTT
few,TRBJ1-2,TRBV4-1,TRBD1,CASSQRGQGFMNYGYTF,TGCGCCAGCAGCCAAAGGGGACAGGGGTTTATGAACTATGGCTACACCTTC
NA,TRBJ1-5,TRBV29-1,NA,CSAAHGQNNQPQHF,TGCAGCGCCGCTCATGGACAGAACAATCAGCCCCAGCATTTT